Shown below are 14 T cell receptor beta chains from a single sample sequenced in a study of blood T cell repertoires in COVID-19. Sequencing was performed with immunoSEQ multiplex PCR; in TCRdb, only in-frame clones are kept and a portion is missing. There are 180,000 or so clones in the sample; 76% occur only once, and more than 6.5% lies in the top ten. The sequenced material came from peripheral blood. These receptor sequences come from a woman aged 45-60 years with active or convalescent COVID-19.

This clone showed up just a few times. V is TRBV7-8 and J is TRBJ1-3; D call uncertain. The CDR3 runs 15 residues. The germline CDR1 and CDR2 sequences are SGHVS and FQNEAQ. V lost 5 bases and J 0 bases, leaving 11 bases between the germline ends. The CDR3 is CASSAAGGSGNTIYF. In nucleotides, the CDR3 is TGTGCCAGCAGCGCAGCCGGAGGCTCTGGAAACACCATATATTTT. Full variable domain (rest looked up from reference TRBV7-8 and TRBJ1-3): GAGVSQSPRYKVAKRGQDVALRCDPISGHVSLFWYQQALGQGPEFLTYFQNEAQLDKSGLPSDRFFAERPEGSVSTLKIQRTQQEDSAVYLCASSAAGGSGNTIYFGEGSWLTVV.

This clone was observed a single time. This sequence joins TRBV6-5 and TRBJ1-1; 7 nucleotides match TRBD1. The V and J ends lost 6 bases and 3 bases, in that order; junction bases with no gene match: 7. CDR1 and CDR2 from the germline V gene are MNHEY and SVGAGI. The CDR3 is made up of 14 amino acids. CDR3 coding DNA: TGTGCCAGCAGGCGGACAGGAGGACACACTGAAGCTTTCTTT. It encodes CASRRTGGHTEAFF.

CDR3 bases: TGTGCCATCAGTGACCGGGGGTTAGGGACCCAGTACTTC. Translation: CAISDRGLGTQYF. This chain joins TRBV10-3 and TRBJ2-5; possibly TRBD2 for D (6 bases). The CDR3 totals 13 residues. Germline-derived CDR1 and CDR2 are ENHRY and SYGVKD. Deletions cut 3 bases from V and 7 bases from J, with 12 bases between.

The chain employs TRBV7-9 and TRBJ2-3, with 9 nucleotides matching TRBD2. The CDR3 is 15 residues long. Germline CDR1 is SEHNR and CDR2 is FQNEAQ (reference sequence). Trimming cost V 7 bases and J 2 bases; bases outside gene matches: 7. The CDR3 DNA follows: TGTGCCAGCACCGTGACTAGCGGAACCACAGATACGCAGTATTTT. It yields the protein CASTVTSGTTDTQYF.

The chain uses TRBV18 and TRBJ2-7, with TRBD2 matching 7 bases. In germline, CDR1 is KGHSH, CDR2 LQKENI. CDR3 length: 14 amino acids. After removal of 5 bases from V and 2 bases from J, the junction contained 6 bases not matched to a gene. CDR3 in DNA: TGTGCCAGCTCAGGGGACTATATGGCCTACGAGCAGTACTTC. It yields the protein CASSGDYMAYEQYF. Full variable domain (outside the CDR3, taken from reference TRBV18 and TRBJ2-7): NAGVMQNPRHLVRRRGQEARLRCSPMKGHSHVYWYRQLPEEGLKFMVYLQKENIIDESGMPKERFSAEFPKEGPSILRIQQVVRGDSAAYFCASSGDYMAYEQYFGPGTRLTVT.

There are many counts of this clone. The chain joins TRBV13 to TRBJ2-1; weak D call: TRBD2 (6 bases). V gave up 1 base and J gave up 8 bases, with 18 bases separating them. Germline-derived CDR1 and CDR2 are PRHDT and FYEKMQ (reference sequence). There are 16 residues in the CDR3. The CDR3 protein is CASSLALGGRNDEQFF. As DNA, the CDR3 is TGTGCCAGCAGCTTAGCGTTGGGGGGAAGGAACGATGAGCAGTTCTTC.

This sequence joins TRBV2 and TRBJ1-4; 9 bases are a match to TRBD1. CDR3 length equals 15 residues. J gave up 3 bases and V 6 bases, and 5 bases lay outside the gene matches. Germline CDR1 is SNHLY and CDR2 is FYNNEI. This CDR3 is CASRLQGAANEKLFF. CDR3 DNA sequence: TGTGCCAGCAGACTACAGGGGGCGGCTAATGAAAAACTGTTTTTT. The whole variable domain, filled in from reference TRBV2 and TRBJ1-4, reads EPEVTQTPSHQVTQMGQEVILRCVPISNHLYFYWYRQILGQKVEFLVSFYNNEISEKSEIFDDQFSVERPDGSNFTLKIRSTKLEDSAMYFCASRLQGAANEKLFFGSGTQLSVL.

The rearrangement uses TRBV2 and TRBJ1-5; D is uncertain. Germline V lookup: CDR1 SNHLY, CDR2 FYNNEI. CDR3 length: 16 amino acids. V lost 6 bases and J lost 6, with 21 bases in between. Written as DNA, the CDR3 is TGTGCCAGCAGCAAGACGAGGGCCTCTCTAATTCAGCCCCAGCATTTT. Residues: CASSKTRASLIQPQHF.

The rearrangement links TRBV6-5 to TRBJ1-2; no firm D call. The V gene lost 5 bases and the J gene lost 0 bases, with 13 bases spanning the gap. CDR1 is MNHEY, CDR2 SVGAGI, per germline. The CDR3 has 15 residues. For the CDR3, the DNA is TGTGCCAGCAGTCAGAAACCTGGCACTAACTATGGCTACACCTTC. Protein: CASSQKPGTNYGYTF.

On this clone: The sample has other DNA sequences that encode this CDR3 too. The V call is TRBV28, the J call TRBJ1-4; D possibly corresponds to TRBD1 (6 bases). Per the germline V gene, CDR1 is MDHEN and CDR2 is SYDVKM. Trimming left V 5 bases short and J 0 bases short, with 10 bases between. The CDR3 has 15 residues. Here the CDR3 DNA reads TGTGCCAGCAGTCTAGGGGGAACAACTAATGAAAAACTGTTTTTT. It encodes CASSLGGTTNEKLFF.

This chain connects TRBV19 to TRBJ2-2, with TRBD1 matching 9 bases. CDR3 length equals 17 residues. The ends lost 3 bases at V and 7 bases at J; junction bases unmatched: 12. The germline gives CDR1 LNHDA, CDR2 SQIVND (reference sequence). The CDR3 is CASSILPGQGGNGELFF. The CDR3 nucleotides read TGTGCCAGTAGTATCCTGCCGGGACAGGGCGGTAACGGGGAGCTGTTTTTT.

The chain combines TRBV5-1 with TRBJ2-3, with 14 bases identical to TRBD2. Trimming took 0 bases from V and 1 from J; bases not matched to a gene: 4. The CDR3 extends over 18 amino acids. The germline gives CDR1 SGHRS, CDR2 YFSETQ. The CDR3 spells CASSLGLAGGPGTDTQYF. CDR3 bases: TGCGCCAGCAGCTTGGGACTAGCGGGAGGGCCGGGCACAGATACGCAGTATTTT.

Comments on this clone: Compared with germline, one end of the junction differs, possibly owing to a read error. The chain uses TRBV7-9 and TRBJ2-7; D possibly uses TRBD1 or TRBD2 (5 bases each). Looked up from germline, CDR1 is SEHNR and CDR2 is FQNEAQ (reference sequence). The CDR3 runs to 15 residues. The CDR3 coding sequence is TGTGCCAGCACCTTAGGGGCGGGCCCCTCCTACGAGCAGTACTTC. Amino acid sequence: CASTLGAGPSYEQYF.

The chain is built from TRBV7-8 and TRBJ1-1; 7 bases agree with TRBD1. The germline V gene encodes CDR1 SGHVS and CDR2 FQNEAQ. CDR3 length: 17 amino acids. V gave up 1 base and J gave up 5 bases; unmatched junction bases: 13. CDR3 loop: CASSLDGGKGARTEAFF. The DNA for the CDR3 is TGTGCCAGCAGCTTAGACGGCGGTAAGGGGGCGAGGACTGAAGCTTTCTTT.